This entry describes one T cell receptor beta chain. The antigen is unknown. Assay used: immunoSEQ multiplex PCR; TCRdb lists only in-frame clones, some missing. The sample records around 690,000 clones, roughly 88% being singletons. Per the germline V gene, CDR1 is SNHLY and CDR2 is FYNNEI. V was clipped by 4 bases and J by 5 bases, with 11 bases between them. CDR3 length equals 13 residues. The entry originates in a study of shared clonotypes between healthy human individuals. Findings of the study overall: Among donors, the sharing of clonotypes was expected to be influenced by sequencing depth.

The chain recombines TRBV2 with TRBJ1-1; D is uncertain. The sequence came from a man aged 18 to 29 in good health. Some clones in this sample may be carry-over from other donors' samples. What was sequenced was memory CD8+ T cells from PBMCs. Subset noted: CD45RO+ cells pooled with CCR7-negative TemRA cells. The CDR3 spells CASSGMDGTEAFF. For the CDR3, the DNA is TGTGCCAGCAGTGGAATGGACGGAACTGAAGCTTTCTTT.